One and the same sample provided the 30 T cell receptor beta chains below, sequenced in a study of OX40 agonist ivuxolimab in advanced cancers. Some clones are missing from TCRdb's copy, which holds only in-frame ones; the method was immunoSEQ multiplex PCR. The sample carries around 72,000 clones, 80% recorded once. Sequencing used CD4+ or CD8+ T cells sorted from blood, obtained in a trial of the OX40 agonist ivuxolimab. The receptors were gathered from an adult with an advanced solid tumor such as melanoma, head and neck, liver or kidney cancer.

This clone was recorded a few times. The J gene is TRBJ1-2, the V gene TRBV13, with unresolved D. The CDR3 contains 15 residues. The V and J ends lost 5 bases and 2 bases respectively, with 15 bases between them. CDR1 and CDR2 from the germline V gene are PRHDT and FYEKMQ (reference sequence). The CDR3, as DNA: TGTGCCAGCAGCCTAGCCGGAATCCTAAACTATGGCTACACCTTC. This translates into CASSLAGILNYGYTF.

This clone was detected once. J is TRBJ1-1 and V is TRBV19; D remains unclear. V was cut by 4 bases and J by 5 bases, with 17 bases left in between. This CDR3 is built from 15 residues. Germline V gene lookup returns CDR1 LNHDA and CDR2 SQIVND (reference sequence). The CDR3 DNA is TGTGCCAGTAGTAGAGACCCTGCTTTAGGAACTGAAGCTTTCTTT. Translated, it gives CASSRDPALGTEAFF.

The V and J genes are TRBV28 and TRBJ2-3, with 13 bases lining up with TRBD2. The V segment lost 3 bases and the J segment 7 bases; nucleotides outside the gene matches: 13. Germline CDR1 MDHEN, CDR2 SYDVKM. The length of the CDR3 is 18 residues. The CDR3 DNA is TGTGCCAGCAGTTTCTTCGGACTAGCGGGAGTGGGATTGAATACGCAGTATTTT. Encoded protein: CASSFFGLAGVGLNTQYF.

The chain joins TRBV30 to TRBJ2-5, with D perhaps matching TRBD2 (6 bases). The CDR3 contains 14 residues. Germline V gene sequence: CDR1 GTSNPN, CDR2 SVGIG (reference sequence). V was pared by 0 bases and J by 1 base, with 9 bases between. DNA of the CDR3: TGTGCCTGGAGTGTACTAGCCCCCCAAGAGACCCAGTACTTC. It is translated as CAWSVLAPQETQYF. Together with reference TRBV30 and TRBJ2-5, the CDR3 gives the full variable domain: SQTIHQWPATLVQPVGSPLSLECTVEGTSNPNLYWYRQAAGRGLQLLFYSVGIGQISSEVPQNLSASRPQDRQFILSSKKLLLSDSGFYLCAWSVLAPQETQYFGPGTRLLVL.

This clone was detected only a few times. The chain carries TRBV10-1 and TRBJ2-3; D gene uncertain. The V end was cut by 3 bases, the J end by 4 bases, with 8 bases between. The CDR3 loop spans 13 amino acids. Germline assignment: CDR1 WNHNN and CDR2 SYGVQD (reference sequence). CDR3 region: CASSDSYADTQYF. The CDR3 region has the DNA TGCGCCAGCAGTGACAGCTACGCAGATACGCAGTATTTT.

This clone is deemed medium-sized. V is TRBV28 and J is TRBJ2-7; the D gene is possibly TRBD2 (5 bases). The CDR3 is made up of 15 amino acids. V lost 7 bases to trimming and J lost 2 bases, with 18 bases between them. Germline lookup yields CDR1 MDHEN and CDR2 SYDVKM. In nucleotides, the CDR3 is TGTGCCAGCAATGACCAAATGGGTAGCGCCTACGAGCAGTACTTC. The encoded protein is CASNDQMGSAYEQYF. The full variable domain, with the rest looked up from reference TRBV28 and TRBJ2-7, is DVKVTQSSRYLVKRTGEKVFLECVQDMDHENMFWYRQDPGLGLRLIYFSYDVKMKEKGDIPEGYSVSREKKERFSLILESASTNQTSMYLCASNDQMGSAYEQYFGPGTRLTVT.

This clone was counted a few times. This chain connects TRBV13 to TRBJ2-5, with D hard to call. Looked up from germline, CDR1 is PRHDT and CDR2 is FYEKMQ (reference sequence). The CDR3 consists of 11 residues. The V end was cut by 4 bases, the J end by 5 bases, with 5 bases between. The CDR3 loop is CASSSGETQYF. The CDR3 nucleotides read TGTGCCAGCAGCTCTGGGGAGACCCAGTACTTC.

V usage is TRBV28 and J usage is TRBJ1-4, with 7 bases matching TRBD1. The CDR3 has 15 amino acids. The V gene's germline CDR1 is MDHEN and CDR2 SYDVKM. The trim removed 2 bases at V and 3 bases at J, leaving 3 bases unmatched. CDR3 sequence reads: CASSLTGVANEKLFF. DNA of the CDR3: TGTGCCAGCAGTTTAACAGGGGTGGCTAATGAAAAACTGTTTTTT.

The chain uses TRBV9 and TRBJ1-2, with 9 bases that match TRBD1. The V gene's germline CDR1 is SGDLS and CDR2 YYNGEE. The trim removed 0 bases at V and 6 bases at J, leaving 0 bases unmatched. The CDR3 is 13 residues long. DNA for the CDR3: TGTGCCAGCAGCGTAGGGACAGGGGATGGCTACACCTTC. It yields the protein CASSVGTGDGYTF.

This clone was found a few times. The chain uses TRBV10-3 and TRBJ1-1; D not certain. Trimming shortened V by 0 bases and J by 11 bases, and 10 bases separated the two germline ends. CDR3 size: 12 residues. Germline CDR1 and CDR2: ENHRY and SYGVKD. The DNA for the CDR3 is TGTGCCATCAGTGAGTCGAGGAGCCGGGCTTTCTTT. It codes for CAISESRSRAFF.

This rearrangement joins TRBV5-4 to TRBJ1-1; D is perhaps TRBD1 (5 bases). The ends were cut back, 4 bases at V and 1 base at J, with 14 bases in the middle. Germline assignment: CDR1 SGHNT and CDR2 YYREEE (reference sequence). This CDR3 has 15 amino acids. The CDR3 region has the DNA TGTGCCAGCAGCCCTGGGGGGGTCTCGAACACTGAAGCTTTCTTT. Encoded protein: CASSPGGVSNTEAFF.

This sequence joins TRBV15 and TRBJ2-5, with 8 bases that match TRBD2. The CDR3 spans 18 residues. V lost 1 base and J lost 0; bases outside the gene matches: 10. Germline CDR1 and CDR2: LNHNV and YYDKDF (reference sequence). The CDR3 DNA reads as TGTGCCACCAGCAGAGGGCGGGGACTAGGGCCTTACCAAGAGACCCAGTACTTC. Translation: CATSRGRGLGPYQETQYF. Complete variable domain (other parts from reference TRBV15 and TRBJ2-5): DAMVIQNPRYQVTQFGKPVTLSCSQTLNHNVMYWYQQKSSQAPKLLFHYYDKDFNNEADTPDNFQSRRPNTSFCFLDIRSPGLGDTAMYLCATSRGRGLGPYQETQYFGPGTRLLVL.

About this clone: This specimen includes other DNA sequences encoding the same CDR3. V usage is TRBV4-2 and J usage is TRBJ2-5; maybe TRBD2 (6 bases). Germline V lookup: CDR1 LGHNA, CDR2 YNFKEQ. This CDR3 contains 16 residues. V lost 0 bases to trimming and J lost 1 base, with 12 bases between them. CDR3 in amino acids: CASSQDFPEGQETQYF. The CDR3 DNA follows: TGTGCCAGCAGCCAAGATTTTCCGGAGGGCCAAGAGACCCAGTACTTC.

This clone was seen only a few times. The CDR3, as DNA: TGTGCCAGCAGCACTTACCTGACAGGCGGGGGCTACGAGCAGTACTTC. It specifies CASSTYLTGGGYEQYF. The chain employs TRBV5-4 and TRBJ2-7, with D maybe TRBD2 (7 bases). This CDR3 has 16 amino acids. The V gene lost 4 bases and the J gene lost 3 bases, with 20 bases spanning the gap. Germline lookup yields CDR1 SGHNT and CDR2 YYREEE (reference sequence).

This chain links TRBV11-2 with TRBJ2-7, with a weak D call TRBD2 (5 bases). Trimming cost V 2 bases and J 6 bases, with 11 bases left between them. The CDR3 is 13 amino acids. Germline V gene data show CDR1 as SGHAT and CDR2 as FQNNGV. CDR3 DNA: TGTGCCAGCAGCTTACAGGACTTAGGCGAGCAGTACTTC. This sequence encodes CASSLQDLGEQYF.

This clone was picked up a small number of times. The chain employs TRBV2 and TRBJ1-2; no clear D gene. Germline loops: CDR1 SNHLY, CDR2 FYNNEI. This CDR3 contains 17 residues. Trimming pared 7 bases from V and 0 bases from J, leaving 21 bases between. The CDR3 DNA sequence: TGTGCCAGCAAAGTCGGAACCACCAGATTGGCTAACTATGGCTACACCTTC. This gives the protein CASKVGTTRLANYGYTF.

V usage is TRBV18 and J usage is TRBJ1-2, with a tentative D call TRBD1 (6 bases). V lost 6 bases and J lost 0, with 11 bases in between. The germline gives CDR1 KGHSH, CDR2 LQKENI. CDR3 length equals 14 residues. The CDR3 region is CASSPQGTNYGYTF. In DNA, the CDR3 is TGTGCCAGCTCCCCCCAGGGGACTAACTATGGCTACACCTTC. The full variable domain, rest sourced from reference TRBV18 and TRBJ1-2, is NAGVMQNPRHLVRRRGQEARLRCSPMKGHSHVYWYRQLPEEGLKFMVYLQKENIIDESGMPKERFSAEFPKEGPSILRIQQVVRGDSAAYFCASSPQGTNYGYTFGSGTRLTVV.

The genes are TRBV5-6 and TRBJ2-7, with 8 bases that match TRBD2. Germline CDR1 reads SGHDT; CDR2 reads YYEEEE. Unmatched junction bases numbered 3, after V lost 0 bases and J lost 1 base. This CDR3 spans 15 amino acids. This CDR3 reads CASSLEGLGSYEQYV. The CDR3 nucleotides read TGTGCCAGCAGCTTGGAGGGACTAGGGTCCTACGAGCAGTACGTC.

This clone was seen only a few times. The V and J genes are TRBV4-1 and TRBJ2-1; 9 bases are shared with TRBD1. This CDR3 has 18 residues. V shed 4 bases, J shed 7 bases, and the junction held 17 bases outside the gene matches. Germline values: CDR1 MGHRA, CDR2 YSYEKL. This CDR3 is CASSPKYRGQQILNEQFF. In DNA form, the CDR3 reads TGCGCCAGCAGCCCGAAATACAGGGGGCAACAAATATTGAATGAGCAGTTCTTC.

The rearrangement uses TRBV21-1 and TRBJ2-5; the D call in the table, TRBD2, was not verified against the DNA. TRBV21-1 is reported as a pseudogene. CDR3 length: 18 amino acids. The CDR3 spells CASSKAPLAGVNQETQYF. CDR3 DNA sequence: TGTGCCAGCAGCAAAGCGCCCCTAGCGGGGGTAAACCAAGAGACCCAGTACTTC.

This clone came up once. Other DNA sequences in the same sample also yield this CDR3. CDR3 sequence reads: CASSVSVLGETQYF. In DNA form, the CDR3 reads TGCGCCAGCAGCGTTAGCGTCTTGGGGGAGACCCAGTACTTC. The chain has TRBV5-1 and TRBJ2-5, with TRBD2 as a possible D gene (5 bases). V dropped 4 bases and J dropped 5 bases, with 15 bases sitting between them. This CDR3 region has 14 residues. The germline gives CDR1 SGHRS, CDR2 YFSETQ.

The rearrangement joins TRBV2 to TRBJ2-1; weak D call: TRBD2 (5 bases). The ends were cut back, 6 bases at V and 3 bases at J, with 9 bases in the middle. The CDR3 is 13 amino acids. Germline CDR1 and CDR2: SNHLY and FYNNEI. The CDR3 sequence is CASRAVLYNEQFF. Here the CDR3 DNA reads TGTGCCAGCAGAGCGGTTCTCTACAATGAGCAGTTCTTC.

The chain recombines TRBV4-1 with TRBJ2-1; no firm D call. From germline, CDR1 is MGHRA and CDR2 YSYEKL. Trimming took off 2 bases at V and 5 bases at J, with 13 bases between the two ends. There are 15 residues in the CDR3. CDR3 amino acids: CASSQPPGVHNEQFF. The CDR3 bases are TGCGCCAGCAGCCAACCCCCTGGGGTCCACAATGAGCAGTTCTTC.

This rearrangement joins TRBV7-9 to TRBJ2-1, with D possibly being TRBD1 or TRBD2 (5 bases each). Per germline, CDR1 SEHNR and CDR2 FQNEAQ (reference sequence). This CDR3 spans 16 amino acids. Trimming shortened V by 5 bases and J by 0 bases, and 14 bases separated the two germline ends. The CDR3 protein is CASSPGRMSSYNEQFF. CDR3 DNA: TGTGCCAGCAGCCCGGGACGCATGAGCTCCTACAATGAGCAGTTCTTC.

The rearrangement uses TRBV5-4 and TRBJ1-1; unclear D gene. This CDR3 is 13 amino acids long. CDR1 and CDR2 (germline): SGHNT, YYREEE (reference sequence). Trimming removed 4 bases from V and 1 base from J, with 8 bases in between. CDR3 sequence (DNA): TGTGCCAGCAGCCACCCCTGGAACACTGAAGCTTTCTTT. This gives the protein CASSHPWNTEAFF.

This clone was found once. V is TRBV18 and J is TRBJ2-5, with D maybe TRBD1 (6 bases). V was trimmed by 4 bases and J by 1 base, leaving 16 bases between them. Germline CDR1 reads KGHSH; CDR2 reads LQKENI. This CDR3 contains 16 residues. CDR3 bases: TGTGCCAGCTCACGCAGTGGAGGACAGTTCCAAGAGACCCAGTACTTC. As protein: CASSRSGGQFQETQYF.

The chain combines TRBV9 with TRBJ2-1; 14 nucleotides line up with TRBD2. V lost 4 bases and J lost 8; bases outside the gene matches: 17. CDR1 SGDLS and CDR2 YYNGEE come from the germline V gene. This CDR3 is 19 amino acids long. The DNA of the CDR3 is TGTGCCAGCAGCCGGAACCGACTAGCGGGAGGGCGGGATAGGTATGAGCAGTTCTTC. Translated: CASSRNRLAGGRDRYEQFF.

The rearrangement joins TRBV27 to TRBJ1-6; unclear D gene. Per the germline V gene, CDR1 is MNHEY and CDR2 is SMNVEV (reference sequence). CDR3 size: 14 residues. With 0 bases removed from V and 9 bases from J, the gap between germline ends came to 9 bases. CDR3 in DNA: TGTGCCAGCAGTTTATCGAGGGTCGGTTCACCCCTCCACTTT. Its translation: CASSLSRVGSPLHF.

The chain links TRBV7-8 to TRBJ2-3; D is ambiguous. CDR3 length: 15 residues. CDR1 SGHVS and CDR2 FQNEAQ come from the germline V gene. Trimming removed 1 base from V and 6 bases from J, with 14 bases in between. The CDR3 bases are TGTGCCAGCAGCTTAGTTCGTGCCCCGCGGGATACGCAGTATTTT. Translation gives CASSLVRAPRDTQYF.

The rearrangement links TRBV27 to TRBJ2-5; TRBD1 agrees at 9 bases. The trim removed 6 bases at V and 3 bases at J, leaving 8 bases unmatched. The CDR3 spans 15 residues. Germline loops: CDR1 MNHEY, CDR2 SMNVEV (reference sequence). For the CDR3, the DNA is TGTGCCAGCAGGGGCCGGGACAGGGAGGAAGAGACCCAGTACTTC. Translation: CASRGRDREEETQYF.